These 25 T cell receptor beta chains share one sample of origin, sequenced in a study of brain metastases from non-small cell lung cancer. Data came from immunoSEQ multiplex PCR; TCRdb stores just in-frame clones and leaves some out. The sample carries roughly 1,800 clones, over 80% recorded once. Sequencing was done on a sample of primary lung tumor tissue. Receptors were obtained from a donor older than 35 with non-small cell lung cancer.

This chain links TRBV7-2 with TRBJ1-4, with D uncertain. CDR3 length: 15 amino acids. The germline V gene encodes CDR1 SGHTA and CDR2 FQGNSA. The germline V and J ends were trimmed by 1 base and 10 bases, with 16 bases remaining between them. CDR3 sequence reads: CASSLVTRIEGKLFF. The CDR3 coding sequence is TGTGCCAGCAGCTTAGTTACTCGAATCGAAGGAAAACTGTTTTTT.

The J gene is TRBJ2-3, the V gene TRBV9, with 10 bases identical to TRBD2. CDR1 SGDLS and CDR2 YYNGEE come from the germline V gene. V lost 1 base, J lost 0 bases, and 5 bases stayed unmatched. This CDR3 comprises 17 residues. The DNA for the CDR3 is TGTGCCAGCAGCGTAAGCGGGGGGGTACCTAGCACAGATACGCAGTATTTT. It translates to CASSVSGGVPSTDTQYF. Complete variable domain (other parts from reference TRBV9 and TRBJ2-3): DSGVTQTPKHLITATGQRVTLRCSPRSGDLSVYWYQQSLDQGLQFLIQYYNGEERAKGNILERFSAQQFPDLHSELNLSSLELGDSALYFCASSVSGGVPSTDTQYFGPGTRLTVL.

V usage is TRBV2 and J usage is TRBJ1-6; D is unclear. V was clipped by 4 bases and J by 11 bases, with 12 bases between them. Germline V CDR1 and CDR2: SNHLY, FYNNEI. CDR3 size: 13 residues. CDR3: CASSGEGSAPLHF. For the CDR3, the DNA is TGTGCCAGCAGTGGGGAGGGTTCGGCACCCCTCCACTTT.

The V gene is TRBV24-1, the J gene TRBJ1-5, with 9 bases matching TRBD1. The germline V gene encodes CDR1 KGHDR and CDR2 SFDVKD. The CDR3 has 14 amino acids. The V gene end was trimmed by 4 bases and the J gene end by 6 bases; junction bases not matched to a gene: 3. The CDR3 sequence: CATSERQGGQPQHF. The CDR3 DNA is TGTGCCACCAGTGAGAGACAGGGGGGTCAGCCCCAGCATTTT.

Details on this clone: An end of the junction differs from the germline gene, which may be a read error. The V and J genes are TRBV19 and TRBJ1-5; 8 bases are shared with TRBD1. Germline CDR1 LNHDA, CDR2 SQIVND (reference sequence). The CDR3 sequence is 14 residues long. The CDR3 DNA reads TGTGCTAGTAGCAGCGCAGGGGGCAGTCAGCCCCAGCATTTT. Translation: CASSSAGGSQPQHF.

The V call is TRBV6-5, the J call TRBJ1-1, with 11 bases identical to TRBD1. CDR1 MNHEY and CDR2 SVGAGI come from the germline V gene. V lost 6 bases, J lost 1 base, and 1 base stayed unmatched. The CDR3 has 14 amino acids. CDR3 bases: TGTGCCAGCAGGGACAGGGGGCCGAACACTGAAGCTTTCTTT. Translation: CASRDRGPNTEAFF.

This chain links TRBV15 with TRBJ2-3, with a possible D match to TRBD2 (5 bases). The CDR3 totals 14 residues. V dropped 4 bases and J dropped 4 bases, with 12 bases sitting between them. Germline-derived CDR1 and CDR2 are LNHNV and YYDKDF (reference sequence). The CDR3 reads CATSNGITADTQYF. CDR3 nucleotide sequence: TGTGCCACCAGCAACGGGATAACGGCAGATACGCAGTATTTT.

This rearrangement joins TRBV5-6 to TRBJ1-1; D ambiguous. CDR1 and CDR2 from the germline V gene are SGHDT and YYEEEE. The V end was cut by 0 bases, the J end by 7 bases, with 7 bases between. The CDR3 loop spans 12 amino acids. The CDR3 region is CASSLGRNEAFF. Written as DNA, the CDR3 is TGTGCCAGCAGCTTGGGCCGGAATGAAGCTTTCTTT. Full variable domain (remainder filled in from reference TRBV5-6 and TRBJ1-1): DAGVTQSPTHLIKTRGQQVTLRCSPKSGHDTVSWYQQALGQGPQFIFQYYEEEERQRGNFPDRFSGHQFPNYSSELNVNALLLGDSALYLCASSLGRNEAFFGQGTRLTVV.

This clone was seen only once. The V gene is TRBV12-3 or TRBV12-4, the J gene TRBJ2-1; D ambiguous. The CDR3 length is 13 residues. The V gene lost 5 bases and the J gene lost 10 bases, with 15 bases spanning the gap. The CDR3 loop is CASSPPDGEEQFF. CDR3 nucleotides: TGTGCCAGCAGTCCTCCCGACGGCGAAGAGCAGTTCTTC.

The V call is TRBV19, the J call TRBJ2-5; D not resolved. With 1 base removed from V and 2 bases from J, the gap between germline ends came to 11 bases. Germline assignment: CDR1 LNHDA and CDR2 SQIVND (reference sequence). The CDR3 covers 15 residues. Written as DNA, the CDR3 is TGTGCCAGTAGTATAGGTAGAGTCGGGCAAGAGACCCAGTACTTC. It encodes CASSIGRVGQETQYF.

With respect to this clone: The junction does not match germline at one end; this may be a read error. The chain has TRBV15 and TRBJ2-3; D unclear. The CDR3 consists of 14 residues. CDR1 and CDR2 from the germline V gene are LNHNV and YYDKDF (reference sequence). As DNA, the CDR3 is TGTGCCACCAGCAGTGGGCAAATCACAGATACGCAATATTTT. Protein sequence: CATSSGQITDTQYF.

V gene TRBV28 combines with J gene TRBJ1-1, with a possible D match to TRBD1 (6 bases). The CDR3 contains 15 residues. Germline lookup yields CDR1 MDHEN and CDR2 SYDVKM. Trimming removed 5 bases from V and 1 base from J, with 14 bases in between. The DNA for the CDR3 is TGTGCCAGCAGTCTAGCACCGGGACAGAACACTGAAGCTTTCTTT. This codes for CASSLAPGQNTEAFF.

The V call is TRBV7-9, the J call TRBJ1-5; TRBD1 matches at 7 bases. This CDR3 is built from 14 residues. V trimming: 5 bases; J trimming: 6 bases; junction bases outside the gene matches: 7. Germline assignment: CDR1 SEHNR and CDR2 FQNEAQ (reference sequence). The CDR3 region is CASSRQGTGQPQHF. The CDR3 DNA reads as TGTGCCAGCAGCCGACAGGGTACGGGTCAGCCCCAGCATTTT.

The V gene is TRBV28, the J gene TRBJ2-2; D is unclear. Germline loops: CDR1 MDHEN, CDR2 SYDVKM. This CDR3 has 13 amino acids. Between the trimmed V and J ends, which lost 8 bases and 0 bases, there was a span of 7 bases. The CDR3 nucleotides are TGTGCCAGCCGGAGTTCGAACACCGGGGAGCTGTTTTTT. It codes for CASRSSNTGELFF.

V gene TRBV7-9 combines with J gene TRBJ1-1, with D tentatively TRBD1 (5 bases). The V gene lost 4 bases and the J gene lost 5 bases, with 14 bases spanning the gap. This CDR3 region has 14 residues. The germline CDR1 and CDR2 sequences are SEHNR and FQNEAQ (reference sequence). The CDR3 DNA reads as TGTGCCAGCAGCTCGGTTGCGGGGGGGACTGAAGCTTTCTTT. Translated, it gives CASSSVAGGTEAFF.

The V gene is TRBV2, the J gene TRBJ1-5, with D maybe TRBD1 (5 bases). This CDR3 is 14 amino acids long. Per germline, CDR1 SNHLY and CDR2 FYNNEI. Between the trimmed V and J ends, which lost 6 bases and 0 bases, there was a span of 9 bases. CDR3 bases: TGTGCCAGCAGGGGACCTAATAGCAATCAGCCCCAGCATTTT. It encodes CASRGPNSNQPQHF.

The chain uses TRBV2 and TRBJ2-7; TRBD1 matches at 8 bases. After removal of 5 bases from V and 6 bases from J, the junction contained 6 bases not matched to a gene. This CDR3 is 13 amino acids long. CDR1 SNHLY and CDR2 FYNNEI come from the germline V gene. CDR3 region: CASSLDRGGEQYF. CDR3 DNA sequence: TGTGCCAGCAGTTTAGACAGGGGTGGCGAGCAGTACTTC.

The chain recombines TRBV5-5 with TRBJ2-5; D remains unclear. The CDR3 is 14 residues long. CDR1 is SGHKS and CDR2 is YYEKEE in the germline V gene (reference sequence). The V end lost 1 base, the J end lost 5 bases, and 12 bases lay between the germline ends. CDR3 nucleotide sequence: TGTGCCAGCAGCTTGAGATCCCCTTTGGAGACCCAGTACTTC. Its translation is CASSLRSPLETQYF.

The chain is built from TRBV5-5 and TRBJ1-2; a possible D gene is TRBD1 (5 bases). V gave up 4 bases and J gave up 2 bases, with 15 bases separating them. Germline CDR1 reads SGHKS; CDR2 reads YYEKEE (reference sequence). The CDR3 covers 15 residues. CDR3 residues: CASSPGAGRNYGYTF. In nucleotides, the CDR3 is TGTGCCAGCAGCCCTGGGGCAGGGAGGAACTATGGCTACACCTTC.

The sample holds one count of this clone. The chain recombines TRBV21-1 with TRBJ1-2. TRBV21-1 is reported as a pseudogene. CDR3 length equals 15 residues. Here the CDR3 DNA reads TGTGCCAGCAGCATCCCCCCGGCAGCGATCTATGGCTACACCTTC. Its protein is CASSIPPAAIYGYTF.

The chain links TRBV30 to TRBJ1-5; 7 nucleotides agree with TRBD1. The CDR3 is 12 residues long. CDR1 and CDR2 (germline): GTSNPN, SVGIG (reference sequence). Losses at the gene ends were 5 bases for V and 12 bases for J; bases not matched to a gene: 10. The chain's CDR3 is CAWGYTGTDQHF. The CDR3 DNA follows: TGTGCCTGGGGCTACACCGGGACAGACCAGCATTTT.

This rearrangement joins TRBV3-1 (or the pseudogene TRBV3-2) to TRBJ2-7; D may be TRBD1 (5 bases). Germline values: CDR1 LGHDT, CDR2 YNNKEL (reference sequence). Trimming removed 0 bases from V and 1 base from J, with 13 bases in between. This CDR3 spans 16 amino acids. The CDR3 DNA follows: TGTGCCAGCAGCCAAGATCCCGCAGGGCTATCCTACGAGCAGTACTTC. Protein product: CASSQDPAGLSYEQYF.

The chain joins TRBV7-2 to TRBJ2-7, with a tentative D call TRBD1 (6 bases). This CDR3 region has 13 residues. CDR1 SGHTA and CDR2 FQGNSA come from the germline V gene. Trimming left V 5 bases short and J 3 bases short, with 11 bases between. The CDR3 DNA reads as TGTGCCAGCAGCCGCGACAGGTTCTACGAGCAGTACTTC. It encodes CASSRDRFYEQYF.

V and J are TRBV7-3 and TRBJ2-1; 9 bases match TRBD2. Losses at the gene ends were 6 bases for V and 3 bases for J; bases not matched to a gene: 6. Germline loops: CDR1 SGHTA, CDR2 FQGTGA. The CDR3 is made up of 15 amino acids. Here the CDR3 DNA reads TGTGCCAGCAGTCTAGATAGCGGGGGCTACAATGAGCAGTTCTTC. This encodes CASSLDSGGYNEQFF.

The chain uses TRBV6-2 or TRBV6-3 and TRBJ1-2, with D maybe TRBD1 (5 bases). CDR3 length equals 13 residues. Germline V gene lookup returns CDR1 MNHEY and CDR2 SVGEGT. V lost 2 bases and J 4 bases, leaving 8 bases between the germline ends. CDR3 protein: CASSYDSLYGYTF. CDR3 sequence (DNA): TGTGCCAGCAGTTACGACAGCCTCTATGGCTACACCTTC.